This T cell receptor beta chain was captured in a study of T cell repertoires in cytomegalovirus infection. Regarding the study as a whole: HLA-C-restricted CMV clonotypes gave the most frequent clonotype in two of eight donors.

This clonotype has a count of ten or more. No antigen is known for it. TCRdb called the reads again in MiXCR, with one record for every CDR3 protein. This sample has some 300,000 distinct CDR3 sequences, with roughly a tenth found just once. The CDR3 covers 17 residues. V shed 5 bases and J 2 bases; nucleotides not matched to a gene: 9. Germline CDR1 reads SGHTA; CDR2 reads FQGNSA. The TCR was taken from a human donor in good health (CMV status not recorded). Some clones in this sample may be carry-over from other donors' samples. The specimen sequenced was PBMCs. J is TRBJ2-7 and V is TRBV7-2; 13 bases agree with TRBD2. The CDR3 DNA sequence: TGTGCCAGCAGCCCAAGGACTAGCGGGGGCGCGACCTACGAGCAGTACTTC. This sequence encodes CASSPRTSGGATYEQYF.